The T cell receptor beta chain described here comes from a study of blood T cell repertoires in COVID-19. Across the study: Donors in the United States, Italy and Spain gave samples during acute or convalescent COVID-19. PBMCs, B-cell-depleted T cells, or T cells were the source of the cDNA or gDNA that made up the material.

Trimming removed 1 base from V and 4 bases from J, with 12 bases in between. The germline V gene has CDR1 SGHRS and CDR2 YFSETQ. The CDR3 loop spans 15 amino acids. Recruitment covered fewer than 25 US areas and drew participants whose ages spanned roughly 18 to 100 years. Membership in each cohort depended on participant-reported clinical history. Assay used: immunoSEQ multiplex PCR; TCRdb lists only in-frame clones, some missing. The table has under 300,000 clones, 91% seen once. V and J are TRBV5-1 and TRBJ1-3; D not certain. The receptor's source is a human donor in a cohort exposed to, infected with or recovered from COVID-19 (not recorded which). The donor label of this sample is uncertain. The sequenced material came from PBMCs or T cells enriched from blood (not recorded which). The CDR3 spells CASSLMTGGGNTIYF. The CDR3 DNA reads TGCGCCAGCAGCTTGATGACGGGCGGGGGAAACACCATATATTTT.